These T cell receptor beta chains were read from a single sample in a study of T cells in Graves' hyperthyroidism and ophthalmopathy. TCRdb reprocessed the multiplex PCR reads via MiXCR and lists one record per CDR3 protein. The sample comprises 400,000 to 500,000 distinct CDR3 sequences, approximately 14% of which are singletons, and around a sixth rests with the top ten. The sequencing input was blood. All receptors come from a woman aged 18-30 years with Graves' hyperthyroidism. CDR3s include the opening cysteine and the closing phenylalanine or tryptophan. A D gene is named only where the DNA matches it firmly. Some rows mark clone size as missing; the rest say once, few, many or name a class of expanded clone.

many	TRBD2	TRBV11-2	TRBJ2-5	CASSLLWASGGGRGETQYF	TGTGCCAGCAGCCTCCTATGGGCTAGCGGGGGAGGGAGGGGAGAGACCCAGTACTTC
many	TRBD1	TRBV30	TRBJ1-1	CAWLRQGDTEAFF	TGTGCCTGGCTAAGACAGGGGGACACTGAAGCTTTCTTT
many	-	TRBV10-1	TRBJ1-1	CASSEGAGENTEAFF	TGCGCCAGCAGTGAAGGGGCAGGGGAGAACACTGAAGCTTTCTTT
many	-	TRBV6-1	TRBJ2-4	CASSEAWGKGSKNIQYF	TGTGCCAGCAGTGAAGCATGGGGGAAAGGGAGCAAAAACATTCAGTACTTC
few	-	TRBV29-1	TRBJ2-1	CSVDSGSVGEQFF	TGCAGCGTTGATAGCGGTAGCGTCGGTGAGCAGTTCTTC
many	-	TRBV20-1	TRBJ2-7	CSAPRTGYEQYF	TGCAGTGCTCCCCGGACGGGCTACGAGCAGTACTTC
many	TRBD2	TRBV29-1	TRBJ2-3	CSAGLAGGRRSTDTQYF	TGCAGCGCCGGACTAGCGGGAGGGAGGAGAAGCACAGATACGCAGTATTTT
many	-	TRBV2	TRBJ2-7	CASSEFREDEQYF	TGTGCCAGCAGTGAGTTCAGGGAGGACGAGCAGTACTTC
-	TRBD1	TRBV28	TRBJ1-5	CASIMDRSNQPLHF	TGTGCCAGCATTATGGACAGGAGCAATCAGCCCCTGCATTTT
many	-	TRBV11-2	TRBJ1-2	CASSLSREAYGYTF	TGTGCCAGCAGCTTATCTCGTGAGGCCTATGGCTACACCTTC
-	TRBD2	TRBV6-2/TRBV6-3	TRBJ2-4	CASSYFGTSGILAKNIQYF	TGTGCCAGCAGTTACTTCGGGACTAGCGGAATACTAGCCAAAAACATTCAGTACTTC
few	-	TRBV5-1	TRBJ2-5	CASSTGISVLQETQYF	TGCGCCAGCAGCACGGGAATCAGTGTTCTGCAAGAGACCCAGTACTTC
many	TRBD2	TRBV28	TRBJ2-7	CASSPPGLAPTYEQYF	TGTGCCAGCAGCCCGCCCGGACTAGCGCCAACCTACGAGCAGTACTTC
-	TRBD1	TRBV20-1	TRBJ2-3	CSASEDRGRADTQYF	TGCAGTGCCTCTGAGGACAGGGGGAGGGCAGATACGCAGTATTTT
-	TRBD1	TRBV9	TRBJ1-5	CASSGGTGGSWPQHF	TGTGCCAGCAGCGGTGGGACAGGGGGGAGTTGGCCCCAGCATTTT
-	TRBD2	TRBV30	TRBJ2-5	CAWSPRPGLAGGKETQYF	TGTGCCTGGAGTCCCCGACCCGGACTAGCGGGAGGAAAAGAGACCCAGTACTTC
many	-	TRBV12-3/TRBV12-4	TRBJ2-2	CASSLQTERSGELFF	TGTGCCAGCAGTTTGCAGACAGAGCGCTCCGGGGAGCTGTTTTTT
-	TRBD1	TRBV5-6	TRBJ2-1	CASITGQGYNEQFF	TGTGCCAGCATTACGGGACAGGGTTACAATGAGCAGTTCTTC
many	TRBD1	TRBV28	TRBJ1-5	CAGPKGTENQPQHF	TGTGCCGGGCCGAAGGGGACAGAAAATCAGCCCCAGCATTTT
many	TRBD1	TRBV19	TRBJ2-1	CASSNLGQGARNEQFF	TGTGCCAGTAGCAATCTTGGACAGGGGGCTAGGAATGAGCAGTTCTTC
many	-	TRBV6-1	TRBJ1-2	CASSEGEGRRVGYTF	TGTGCCAGCAGTGAAGGGGAAGGGCGGAGGGTTGGCTACACCTTC
many	-	TRBV7-6	TRBJ1-1	CASSLSGVGGTEAFF	TGTGCCAGCAGCTTATCTGGGGTGGGAGGTACTGAAGCTTTCTTT
many	-	TRBV29-1	TRBJ2-1	CSVEDPGEGYNEQFF	TGCAGCGTTGAAGATCCCGGAGAGGGTTACAATGAGCAGTTCTTC
many	-	TRBV7-3	TRBJ1-1	CASSPDGTGVGTEAFF	TGTGCCAGCAGCCCTGACGGGACGGGGGTTGGGACTGAAGCTTTCTTT
many	-	TRBV7-3	TRBJ2-1	CASSPWVAALNEQFF	TGTGCCAGCAGCCCGTGGGTAGCAGCCCTCAATGAGCAGTTCTTC
many	-	TRBV27	TRBJ1-2	CASSLYPSANYGYTF	TGTGCCAGCAGTTTATACCCGTCAGCGAACTATGGCTACACCTTC
few	-	TRBV6-5	TRBJ2-1	CASSYSGGLAAISYNEQFF	TGTGCCAGCAGTTACTCAGGGGGGTTAGCGGCGATTTCCTACAATGAGCAGTTCTTC
many	-	TRBV20-1	TRBJ1-2	CSAREALGDYGYTF	TGCAGTGCTAGAGAGGCTCTAGGGGACTATGGCTACACCTTC
many	-	TRBV19	TRBJ1-6	CASSTYSMNSPLHF	TGTGCCAGTAGTACATACAGCATGAATTCACCCCTCCACTTT
few	-	TRBV12-3/TRBV12-4	TRBJ1-1	CASSFGGAGAFF	TGTGCCAGCAGTTTCGGGGGGGCGGGGGCTTTCTTT
many	-	TRBV7-8	TRBJ2-5	CASSLASRQETQYF	TGTGCCAGCAGCTTAGCTAGCCGCCAAGAGACCCAGTACTTC
few	-	TRBV27	TRBJ1-2	CASSLLAASGYGYTF	TGTGCCAGCAGTTTATTAGCAGCCTCGGGCTATGGCTACACCTTC
many	-	TRBV20-1	TRBJ2-6	CSALDWSSGANVLTF	TGCAGTGCGTTAGACTGGAGCTCTGGGGCCAACGTCCTGACTTTC
many	-	TRBV18	TRBJ1-4	CASSTTEDPNEKLFF	TGTGCCAGCTCAACCACCGAGGACCCGAATGAAAAACTGTTTTTT
many	-	TRBV12-3/TRBV12-4	TRBJ2-2	CASSLAWPSTTGELFF	TGTGCCAGCAGTTTAGCGTGGCCTAGCACCACCGGGGAGCTGTTTTTT
once	TRBD2	TRBV2	TRBJ2-5	CASSEGLAGGPGETQYF	TGTGCCAGCAGTGAGGGACTAGCGGGAGGGCCGGGAGAGACCCAGTACTTC
many	-	TRBV2	TRBJ2-4	CASSELANIQYF	TGTGCCAGCAGTGAACTAGCAAACATTCAGTACTTC
many	TRBD2	TRBV5-1	TRBJ2-1	CASSLLSAGVPGDEQFF	TGCGCCAGCAGCTTGTTATCAGCGGGAGTGCCCGGCGATGAGCAGTTCTTC
-	-	TRBV12-5	TRBJ1-2	CASGLGGVYGYTF	TGTGCTAGTGGTTTGGGGGGAGTCTATGGCTACACCTTC
few	-	TRBV3-1	TRBJ1-6	CASSQAGDRYNSPLHF	TGTGCCAGCAGCCAAGCCGGAGACAGATATAATTCACCCCTCCACTTT
few	-	TRBV7-8	TRBJ1-1	CASSFSLMNTEAFF	TGTGCCAGCAGCTTCAGTTTGATGAACACTGAAGCTTTCTTT
-	-	TRBV7-2	TRBJ2-1	CASSFSRVHNEQFF	TGTGCCAGCAGCTTTTCAAGGGTACACAATGAGCAGTTCTTC
many	TRBD1	TRBV3-1	TRBJ1-3	CASSQGDRGNTIYF	TGTGCCAGCAGCCAAGGGGACAGGGGAAACACCATATATTTT
-	-	TRBV7-2	TRBJ1-2	CASSLGPSIKDGYTF	TGTGCCAGCAGCTTAGGCCCGTCCATAAAGGATGGCTACACCTTC
-	TRBD1	TRBV6-4	TRBJ1-1	CASRETGESTEAFF	TGTGCCAGCAGGGAAACAGGGGAGAGCACTGAAGCTTTCTTT
many	TRBD2	TRBV19	TRBJ2-5	CASSTRTSHQETQYF	TGTGCCAGTAGTACGAGGACTAGTCACCAAGAGACCCAGTACTTC
-	TRBD1	TRBV19	TRBJ2-7	CASRGTGLDEQYF	TGTGCCAGTAGAGGGACAGGGCTTGACGAGCAGTACTTC
many	-	TRBV10-3	TRBJ1-2	CAAMTGNYGYTF	TGTGCCGCGATGACGGGCAACTATGGCTACACCTTC
many	-	TRBV5-1	TRBJ2-2	CASSLSGRHTGELFF	TGCGCCAGCAGCCTGTCGGGCAGGCACACCGGGGAGCTGTTTTTT
many	-	TRBV9	TRBJ1-2	CASSVGGGGVMAGNGYTF	TGTGCCAGCAGCGTAGGAGGGGGAGGGGTTATGGCAGGGAATGGCTACACCTTC
few	TRBD2	TRBV5-1	TRBJ2-3	CASYRGLAGNTDTQYF	TGCGCCAGTTACAGGGGACTAGCGGGAAACACAGATACGCAGTATTTT
-	TRBD2	TRBV19	TRBJ2-3	CASSTDRKKTSGGSTDTQYF	TGTGCCAGTAGTACGGACAGGAAGAAGACTAGCGGGGGGAGCACAGATACGCAGTATTTT
many	-	TRBV6-2/TRBV6-3	TRBJ2-1	CASRNGGFSYNEQFF	TGTGCCAGCAGGAACGGAGGGTTCTCCTACAATGAGCAGTTCTTC
many	-	TRBV7-6	TRBJ2-3	CASSRRVGDTQYF	TGTGCCAGCAGCCGGCGGGTTGGCGATACGCAGTATTTT
few	TRBD1	TRBV7-9	TRBJ1-1	CASSPGGWSGQGAPAFF	TGTGCCAGCAGCCCAGGGGGGTGGAGTGGACAGGGGGCGCCGGCTTTCTTT
few	-	TRBV19	TRBJ2-3	CASSMAVNTQYF	TGTGCCAGTAGTATGGCAGTTAATACGCAGTATTTT
many	-	TRBV18	TRBJ1-1	CASSPPNIQLNTEAFF	TGTGCCAGCTCACCACCGAACATACAGCTGAACACTGAAGCTTTCTTT